This T cell receptor (beta chain) was documented in a study of T cells in tuberculosis. The repertoire was sequenced with immunoSEQ multiplex PCR; TCRdb's copy has only in-frame clones and lacks some. The repertoire has 40,000 to 50,000 clones, around 96% of them found once; the top ten carry 3.6%. Note on this clone: Its cognate antigen is unknown.

Overall study findings and caveats: Classification accuracy was 85% to 90% (AUROC over 0.85) with the GMM-specific repertoire. Cases with active tuberculosis were adults, while controls were adolescents.

J gave up 3 bases and V 5 bases, and 7 bases lay outside the gene matches. The germline CDR1 and CDR2 sequences are SGHVS and FQNEAQ. The CDR3 is 16 amino acids. Sequences were obtained from PBMCs. The sequence was collected from a donor aged 5 to 30 with latent tuberculosis or without tuberculosis infection. The chain has TRBV7-8 and TRBJ1-4; 9 bases map to TRBD1. The CDR3 loop reads CASSVRRDRANEKLFF. In DNA form, the CDR3 reads TGTGCCAGCAGCGTAAGAAGGGACAGGGCTAATGAAAAACTGTTTTTT. The full variable domain, its missing parts supplied by reference TRBV7-8 and TRBJ1-4, is GAGVSQSPRYKVAKRGQDVALRCDPISGHVSLFWYQQALGQGPEFLTYFQNEAQLDKSGLPSDRFFAERPEGSVSTLKIQRTQQEDSAVYLCASSVRRDRANEKLFFGSGTQLSVL.